The source of this T cell receptor beta chain is a study of monozygotic twins with inflammatory bowel disease. The CDR3 is 19 residues long. Regarding this clonotype: What it binds is not known.

Overall study results and limits: Especially with disease activity, IBD patients had fewer clonotypes in common with others than healthy twins did. Healthy co-twins had higher TCRbeta inverse Simpson diversity than their IBD twins.

UMIs incorporating a 6-nucleotide sample barcode were appended by means of template switching. TCRdb reprocessed the 5' RACE reads and reports one entry per CDR3 protein, with no DNA. The listing contains 300,000 to 350,000 distinct CDR3 sequences. The chain couples TRBV12-2 to TRBJ1-6; TCRdb indicates TRBD1, and absent DNA this call remains unverified. TRBV12-2 is deemed a pseudogene. Sequences were obtained from blood. This clonotype was sampled from a human donor with ulcerative colitis or Crohn's disease, or a healthy co-twin of an affected twin (not recorded which). CDR3 sequence: CASRPGTGTLSSYNSPLHF.